This T cell receptor (beta chain) is from a study of CD8 T cells in Susac syndrome (dated by TCRdb to about 2019). For context, the study as a whole: The study used repertoire sequencing to test whether antigen drove CD8+ T cell activation and differentiation in Susac syndrome. CD8+ T cell repertoire clonality was compared between around eleven healthy donors, some 14 Susac syndrome patients and about 15 multiple sclerosis patients. On the study overall, not on this receptor specifically: The study acknowledged that relatively few individuals were included in the TCR sequencing and HLA analysis.

Counted from cysteine to phenylalanine, this CDR3 has 15 amino acids. Just the 45-base CDR3 DNA is kept, in frame starting at base 1. At the junction V is shortened by 1 base and J by 2 bases, with 10 bases in between. The germline V gene sets CDR1 to MGHRA and CDR2 to YSYEKL. RNA was extracted using the RNeasy kit, and about 0.45 to 1 microgram was reverse transcribed with random hexamers. TCR beta CDR3 regions were amplified with the immunoSEQ multiplex PCR assay covering 54 Vbeta and 13 Jbeta segments. PCR amplification bias was corrected by using a synthetic template baseline for primer optimization and computational correction. The paper's data handling went like this. Only productive sequences were kept, with reads annotated to V, D and J genes according to IMGT and analyzed in immunoSEQ Analyzer. Clonality was calculated as one minus the Shannon entropy normalized by log2 of the number of productive unique sequences. For each patient and control, public and private clones were evaluated among the 100 most prevalent clones. A clone was defined as Susac-specific if it was absent from the healthy and MS cohorts, from some 980 published viral clones and from other ImmuneACCESS disease sequences. TCRdb handled the public reads itself, with Q25 trimming in fastp and clone calling in MiXCR, and kept productive beta chains. Rows with a matching CDR3 protein are joined into one entry that keeps the most common DNA and genes. These V and J calls originate from TCRdb's pipeline instead of the authors' own analysis. Here the sample has around 80,000 distinct CDR3 sequences; approximately 94% occur a single time. Roughly 0.27% of the sample lies in the top ten.

With regard to this clonotype: Its specific antigen is unknown. Within one base of it there is no much larger clone, and no base qualities were kept.

Peripheral blood CD8+ and CD4+ T cells from healthy donors, Susac syndrome patients and multiple sclerosis patients were profiled by high-throughput TCR beta sequencing. Healthy donors were included as age- and sex-matched controls. Bulk CD8+ and CD4+ T cells were purified by magnetic negative isolation, whereas CD8+ TEMRA cells were enriched by FACS. Blood was collected in EDTA tubes and processed within 24 hours, with PBMCs isolated through density gradient centrifugation. PBMCs intended for TCR sequencing were cryopreserved in liquid nitrogen and thawed later in a water bath at 37 degrees C. Purity of sorted or isolated CD4+, CD8+ and CD8+ TEMRA cells was at least 90%.

The chain is encoded by TRBV4-1 joined to TRBJ2-3, with the D gene not confidently named. The sequencing input was CD8+ T cells from PBMCs. This TCR was sampled from a human donor in good health. The DNA reads TGCGCCAGCAGCCAAGGGTTACACCCCACAGATACGCAGTATTTT. This sequence encodes CASSQGLHPTDTQYF.